The next 10 T cell receptor beta chains were all read from a single sample in a study of blood T cell repertoires in COVID-19. Generated by immunoSEQ multiplex PCR, the TCRdb table keeps only in-frame clones and is missing some. The sample records over 110,000 clones, around 82% being singletons. Sequenced sample: PBMCs or T cells enriched from blood (not recorded which). Every receptor here comes from a man aged 40-50 years with acute COVID-19.

The chain links TRBV19 to TRBJ2-2; 8 nucleotides match TRBD1. The J segment lost 6 bases and the V segment lost 5 bases, leaving 5 bases of the junction unmatched. CDR1 is LNHDA and CDR2 is SQIVND in the germline V gene (reference sequence). The CDR3 is 14 residues long. The CDR3 DNA is TGTGCCAGTAGTCGGGACAGGTGGCCCGGGGAGCTGTTTTTT. The encoded protein is CASSRDRWPGELFF.

In its sample, this clone was seen a few times. The chain uses TRBV29-1 and TRBJ2-1; 11 nucleotides match TRBD2. The CDR3 is 14 residues long. With V trimmed by 1 base and J by 10 bases, 6 bases remained unmatched. The germline V gene encodes CDR1 SQVTM and CDR2 ANQGSEA. The CDR3 DNA follows: TGCAGCGTTGAAGTTAGCGGGGGGGCGGGCGAGCAGTTCTTC. It encodes CSVEVSGGAGEQFF.

This chain links TRBV28 with TRBJ1-2, with D possibly being TRBD1 (6 bases). CDR1 is MDHEN, CDR2 SYDVKM, per germline. The CDR3 contains 14 residues. V lost 5 bases and J 6 bases, leaving 16 bases between the germline ends. The CDR3 nucleotides are TGTGCCAGCAGTCTCCAGGGGCGAGTCCATGGCTACACCTTC. This sequence encodes CASSLQGRVHGYTF.

This chain uses TRBV19 with TRBJ1-5; 7 nucleotides line up with TRBD1. The CDR3 is 14 residues long. V gave up 6 bases and J gave up 9 bases; unmatched junction bases: 11. The V gene's germline CDR1 is LNHDA and CDR2 SQIVND (reference sequence). The CDR3 protein is CASRETGRFGPQHF. In nucleotides, the CDR3 is TGTGCCAGTAGGGAGACAGGGAGGTTCGGGCCCCAGCATTTT.

This clone was recorded a few times. J is TRBJ2-5 and V is TRBV4-2; 9 positions match TRBD2. V lost 0 bases to trimming and J lost 1 base; unmatched junction nucleotides: 0. Germline loops: CDR1 LGHNA, CDR2 YNFKEQ. The length of the CDR3 is 15 residues. CDR3 bases: TGTGCCAGCAGCCAAGAGCGGGGGGGCCAAGAGACCCAGTACTTC. Its protein product is CASSQERGGQETQYF.

CDR3 region: CASSKWTGIGANVLTF. As DNA, the CDR3 is TGTGCCAGCAGTAAGTGGACAGGGATTGGGGCCAACGTCCTGACTTTC. The V gene is TRBV27, the J gene TRBJ2-6; 8 bases are shared with TRBD1. V gave up 5 bases and J gave up 3 bases; unmatched junction bases: 6. Germline V gives CDR1 MNHEY, CDR2 SMNVEV (reference sequence). This CDR3 comprises 16 residues.

The chain carries TRBV4-3 and TRBJ1-4, with D perhaps TRBD1 (5 bases). Germline loops: CDR1 LGHNA, CDR2 YSLEER. V lost 3 bases, J lost 0 bases, and 11 bases lay in between. CDR3 length: 16 residues. CDR3 bases: TGCGCCAGCAGCCAGAGCAGGGAAACAACTAATGAAAAACTGTTTTTT. Translation: CASSQSRETTNEKLFF.

The chain is built from TRBV28 and TRBJ1-1; D possibly corresponds to TRBD1 (5 bases). Trimming pared 6 bases from V and 10 bases from J, leaving 15 bases between. CDR3 length: 12 amino acids. Germline V lookup: CDR1 MDHEN, CDR2 SYDVKM. Here the CDR3 reads CASSLQGRRAFF. The CDR3 DNA follows: TGTGCCAGCAGCCTTCAGGGTAGGCGAGCTTTCTTT.

This clone has a handful of counts. This chain links TRBV12-3 or TRBV12-4 with TRBJ2-7; D ambiguous. The V end was cut by 4 bases, the J end by 5 bases, with 9 bases between. This CDR3 is 12 amino acids long. The CDR3 bases are TGTGCCAGCAGTTCCCAGTTGGACGAGCAGTACTTC. As protein: CASSSQLDEQYF.

A single count supports this clone. The V gene is TRBV7-9, the J gene TRBJ2-1, with TRBD1 identical over 10 bases. V lost 3 bases, J lost 9 bases, and 8 bases stayed unmatched. This CDR3 has 15 amino acids. Germline CDR1 reads SEHNR; CDR2 reads FQNEAQ (reference sequence). In DNA, the CDR3 is TGTGCCAGCAGCTTTCGGGACAGGGGAAACTTTGAGCAGTTCTTC. Protein product: CASSFRDRGNFEQFF.